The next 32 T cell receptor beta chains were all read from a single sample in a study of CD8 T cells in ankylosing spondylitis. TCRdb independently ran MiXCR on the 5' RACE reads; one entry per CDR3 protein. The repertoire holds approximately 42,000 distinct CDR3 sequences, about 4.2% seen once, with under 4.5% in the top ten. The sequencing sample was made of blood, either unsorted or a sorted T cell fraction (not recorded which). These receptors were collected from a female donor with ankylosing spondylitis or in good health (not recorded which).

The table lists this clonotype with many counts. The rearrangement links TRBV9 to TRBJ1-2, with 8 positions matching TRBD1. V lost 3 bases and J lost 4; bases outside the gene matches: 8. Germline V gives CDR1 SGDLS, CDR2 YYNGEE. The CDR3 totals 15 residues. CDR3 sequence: CASSGGQGPIYGYTF. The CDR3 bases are TGTGCCAGCAGCGGCGGACAGGGCCCTATCTATGGCTACACCTTC.

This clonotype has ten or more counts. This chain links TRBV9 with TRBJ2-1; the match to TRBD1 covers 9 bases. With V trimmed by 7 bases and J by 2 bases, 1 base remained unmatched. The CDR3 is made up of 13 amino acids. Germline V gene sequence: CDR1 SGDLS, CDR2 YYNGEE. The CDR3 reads CASGQGTYNEQFF. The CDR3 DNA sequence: TGTGCCAGCGGACAGGGGACCTACAATGAGCAGTTCTTC.

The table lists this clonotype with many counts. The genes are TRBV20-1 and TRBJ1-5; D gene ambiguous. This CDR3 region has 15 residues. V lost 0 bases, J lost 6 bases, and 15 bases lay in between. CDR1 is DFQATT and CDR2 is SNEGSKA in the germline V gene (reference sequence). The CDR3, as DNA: TGCAGTGCTAGAGATAAGGGAGGGAGATCTCAGCCCCAGCATTTT. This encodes CSARDKGGRSQPQHF.

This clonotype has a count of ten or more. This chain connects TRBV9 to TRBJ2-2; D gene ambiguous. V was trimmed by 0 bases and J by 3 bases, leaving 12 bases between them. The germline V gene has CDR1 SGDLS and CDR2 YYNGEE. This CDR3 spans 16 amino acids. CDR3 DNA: TGTGCCAGCAGCGTAGCCCTATGGCCTCACACCGGGGAGCTGTTTTTT. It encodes CASSVALWPHTGELFF.

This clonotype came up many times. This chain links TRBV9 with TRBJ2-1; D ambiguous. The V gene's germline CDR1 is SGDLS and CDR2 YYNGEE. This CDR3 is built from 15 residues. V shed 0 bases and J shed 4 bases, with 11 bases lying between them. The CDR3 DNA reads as TGTGCCAGCAGCGTAGCTCCGAGCGAGTACAATGAGCAGTTCTTC. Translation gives CASSVAPSEYNEQFF.

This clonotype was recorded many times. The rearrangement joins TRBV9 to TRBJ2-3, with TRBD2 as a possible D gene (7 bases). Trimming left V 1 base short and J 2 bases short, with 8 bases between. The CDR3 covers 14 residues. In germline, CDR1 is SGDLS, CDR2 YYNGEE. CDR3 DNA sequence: TGTGCCAGCAGCGTACGGGGGGCCACAGATACGCAGTATTTT. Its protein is CASSVRGATDTQYF.

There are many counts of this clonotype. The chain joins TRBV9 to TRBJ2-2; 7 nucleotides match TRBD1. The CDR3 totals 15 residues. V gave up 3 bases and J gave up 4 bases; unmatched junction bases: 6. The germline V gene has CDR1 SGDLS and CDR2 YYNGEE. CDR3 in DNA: TGTGCCAGCAGCGGGACAGGATTTGGCACCGGGGAGCTGTTTTTT. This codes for CASSGTGFGTGELFF.

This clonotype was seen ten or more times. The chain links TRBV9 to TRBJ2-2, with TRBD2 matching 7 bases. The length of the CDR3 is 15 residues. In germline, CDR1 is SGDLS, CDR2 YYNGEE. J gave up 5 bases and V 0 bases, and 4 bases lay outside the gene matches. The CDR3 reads CASSVAGRETGELFF. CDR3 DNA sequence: TGTGCCAGCAGCGTAGCAGGGCGGGAGACCGGGGAGCTGTTTTTT.

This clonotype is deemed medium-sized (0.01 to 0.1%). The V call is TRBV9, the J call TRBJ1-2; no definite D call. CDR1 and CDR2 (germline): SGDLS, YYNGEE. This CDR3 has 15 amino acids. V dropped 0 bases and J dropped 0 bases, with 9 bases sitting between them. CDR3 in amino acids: CASSVDPNTNYGYTF. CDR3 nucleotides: TGTGCCAGCAGCGTAGACCCAAATACTAACTATGGCTACACCTTC. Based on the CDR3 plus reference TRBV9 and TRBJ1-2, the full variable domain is DSGVTQTPKHLITATGQRVTLRCSPRSGDLSVYWYQQSLDQGLQFLIQYYNGEERAKGNILERFSAQQFPDLHSELNLSSLELGDSALYFCASSVDPNTNYGYTFGSGTRLTVV.

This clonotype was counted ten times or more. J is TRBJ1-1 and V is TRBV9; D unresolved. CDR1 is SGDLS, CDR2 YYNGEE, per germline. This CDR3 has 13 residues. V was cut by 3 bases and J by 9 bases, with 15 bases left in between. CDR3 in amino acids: CASSDRVEAQAFF. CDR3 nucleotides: TGTGCCAGCAGCGACCGGGTGGAGGCTCAAGCTTTCTTT.

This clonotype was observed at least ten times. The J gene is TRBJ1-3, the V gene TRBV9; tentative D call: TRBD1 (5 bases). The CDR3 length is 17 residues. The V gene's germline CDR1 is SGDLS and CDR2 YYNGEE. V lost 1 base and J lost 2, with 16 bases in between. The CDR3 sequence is CASSVRGISTAGNTIYF. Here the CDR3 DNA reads TGTGCCAGCAGCGTAAGGGGAATTTCGACTGCTGGAAACACCATATATTTT.

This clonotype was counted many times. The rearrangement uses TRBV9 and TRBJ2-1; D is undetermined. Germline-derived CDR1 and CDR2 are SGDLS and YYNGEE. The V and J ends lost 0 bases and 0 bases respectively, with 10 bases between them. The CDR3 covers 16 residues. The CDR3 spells CASSVGSLDSYNEQFF. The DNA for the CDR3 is TGTGCCAGCAGCGTAGGGAGTCTAGACTCCTACAATGAGCAGTTCTTC.

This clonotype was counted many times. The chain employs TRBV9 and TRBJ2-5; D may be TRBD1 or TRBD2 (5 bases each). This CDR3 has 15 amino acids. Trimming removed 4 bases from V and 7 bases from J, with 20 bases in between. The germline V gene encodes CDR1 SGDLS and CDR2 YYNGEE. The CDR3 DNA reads TGTGCCAGCAGCCCCGAGGGGCGGCCCAGGACGACCCAGTACTTC. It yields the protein CASSPEGRPRTTQYF.

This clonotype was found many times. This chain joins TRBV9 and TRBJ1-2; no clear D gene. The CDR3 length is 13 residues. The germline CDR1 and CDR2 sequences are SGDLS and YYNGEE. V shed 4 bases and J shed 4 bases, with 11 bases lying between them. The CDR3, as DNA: TGTGCCAGCAGCCACGACACGATCTATGGCTACACCTTC. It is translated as CASSHDTIYGYTF. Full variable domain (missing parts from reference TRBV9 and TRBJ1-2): DSGVTQTPKHLITATGQRVTLRCSPRSGDLSVYWYQQSLDQGLQFLIQYYNGEERAKGNILERFSAQQFPDLHSELNLSSLELGDSALYFCASSHDTIYGYTFGSGTRLTVV.

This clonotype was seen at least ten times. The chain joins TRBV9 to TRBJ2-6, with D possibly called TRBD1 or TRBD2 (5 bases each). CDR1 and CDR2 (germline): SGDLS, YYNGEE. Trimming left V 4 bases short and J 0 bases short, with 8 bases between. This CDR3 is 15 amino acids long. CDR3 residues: CASSPGSSGANVLTF. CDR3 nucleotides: TGTGCCAGCAGCCCAGGGAGCTCTGGGGCCAACGTCCTGACTTTC.

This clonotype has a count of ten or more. Written as DNA, the CDR3 is TGTGCCAGCAGCGTAGATATGGGTAACTATGGCTACACCTTC. Translated, it gives CASSVDMGNYGYTF. The chain uses TRBV9 and TRBJ1-2; D uncertain. The length of the CDR3 is 14 residues. V was pared by 0 bases and J by 1 base, with 7 bases between. Germline loops: CDR1 SGDLS, CDR2 YYNGEE.

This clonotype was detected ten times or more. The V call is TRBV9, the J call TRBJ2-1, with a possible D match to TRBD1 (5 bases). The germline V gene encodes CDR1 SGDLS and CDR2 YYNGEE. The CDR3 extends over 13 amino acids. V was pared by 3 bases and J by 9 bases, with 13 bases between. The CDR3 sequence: CASSAKAGLEQFF. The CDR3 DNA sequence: TGTGCCAGCAGCGCCAAAGCAGGGCTTGAGCAGTTCTTC. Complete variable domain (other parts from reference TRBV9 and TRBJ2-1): DSGVTQTPKHLITATGQRVTLRCSPRSGDLSVYWYQQSLDQGLQFLIQYYNGEERAKGNILERFSAQQFPDLHSELNLSSLELGDSALYFCASSAKAGLEQFFGPGTRLTVL.

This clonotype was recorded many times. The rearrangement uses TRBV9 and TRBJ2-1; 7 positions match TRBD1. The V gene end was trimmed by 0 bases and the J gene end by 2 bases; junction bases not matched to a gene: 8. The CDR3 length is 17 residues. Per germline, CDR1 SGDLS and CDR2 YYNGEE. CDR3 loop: CASSVVDRAPAYNEQFF. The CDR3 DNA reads TGTGCCAGCAGCGTAGTCGACAGGGCCCCTGCCTACAATGAGCAGTTCTTC. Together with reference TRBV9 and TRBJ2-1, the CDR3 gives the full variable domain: DSGVTQTPKHLITATGQRVTLRCSPRSGDLSVYWYQQSLDQGLQFLIQYYNGEERAKGNILERFSAQQFPDLHSELNLSSLELGDSALYFCASSVVDRAPAYNEQFFGPGTRLTVL.

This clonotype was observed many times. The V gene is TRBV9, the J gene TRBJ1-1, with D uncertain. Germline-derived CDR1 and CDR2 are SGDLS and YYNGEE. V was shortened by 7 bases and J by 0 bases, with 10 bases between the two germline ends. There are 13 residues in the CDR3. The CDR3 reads CASEAQMNTEAFF. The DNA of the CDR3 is TGTGCCAGCGAGGCACAGATGAACACTGAAGCTTTCTTT.

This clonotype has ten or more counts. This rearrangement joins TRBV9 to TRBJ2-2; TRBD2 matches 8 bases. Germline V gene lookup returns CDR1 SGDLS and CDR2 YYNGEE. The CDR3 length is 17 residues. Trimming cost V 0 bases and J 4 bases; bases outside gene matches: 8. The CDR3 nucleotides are TGTGCCAGCAGCGTAGGCCTGCTCGGGACTAGCACCGGGGAGCTGTTTTTT. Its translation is CASSVGLLGTSTGELFF.

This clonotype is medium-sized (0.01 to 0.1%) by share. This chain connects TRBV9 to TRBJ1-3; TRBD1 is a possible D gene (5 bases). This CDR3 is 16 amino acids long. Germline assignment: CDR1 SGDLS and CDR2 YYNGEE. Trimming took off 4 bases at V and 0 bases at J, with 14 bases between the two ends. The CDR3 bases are TGTGCCAGCAGCAGATTAGACAGTCCCTCTGGAAACACCATATATTTT. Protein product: CASSRLDSPSGNTIYF.

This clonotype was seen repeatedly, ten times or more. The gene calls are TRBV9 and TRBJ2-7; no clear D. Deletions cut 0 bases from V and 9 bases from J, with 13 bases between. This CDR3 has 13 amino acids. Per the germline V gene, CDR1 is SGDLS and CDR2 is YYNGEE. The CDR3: CASSVGDVTAQYF. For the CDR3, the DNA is TGTGCCAGCAGCGTAGGGGATGTTACGGCGCAGTACTTC.

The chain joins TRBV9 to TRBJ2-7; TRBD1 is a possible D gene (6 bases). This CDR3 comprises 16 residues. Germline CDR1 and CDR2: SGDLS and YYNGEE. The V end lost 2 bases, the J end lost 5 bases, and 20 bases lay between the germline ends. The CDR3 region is CASSVTPGTHEDEQYF. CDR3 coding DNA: TGTGCCAGCAGCGTCACACCCGGGACACACGAGGACGAGCAGTACTTC. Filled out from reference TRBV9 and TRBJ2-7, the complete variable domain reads DSGVTQTPKHLITATGQRVTLRCSPRSGDLSVYWYQQSLDQGLQFLIQYYNGEERAKGNILERFSAQQFPDLHSELNLSSLELGDSALYFCASSVTPGTHEDEQYFGPGTRLTVT.

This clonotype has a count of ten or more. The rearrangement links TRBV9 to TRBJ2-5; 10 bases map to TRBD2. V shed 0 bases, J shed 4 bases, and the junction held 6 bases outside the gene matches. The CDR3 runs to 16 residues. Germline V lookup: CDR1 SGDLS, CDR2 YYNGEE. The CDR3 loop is CASSVEAGGSRETQYF. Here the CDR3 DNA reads TGTGCCAGCAGCGTAGAAGCGGGGGGGAGTAGAGAGACCCAGTACTTC.

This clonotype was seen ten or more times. The DNA of the CDR3 is TGTGCCAGCAGCTCAGGACCGGACAGTACTAATGAAAAACTGTTTTTT. This codes for CASSSGPDSTNEKLFF. The chain employs TRBV7-3 and TRBJ1-4, with TRBD1 as a possible D gene (6 bases). V lost 4 bases and J lost 2, with 14 bases in between. Germline lookup yields CDR1 SGHTA and CDR2 FQGTGA. CDR3 length: 16 residues.

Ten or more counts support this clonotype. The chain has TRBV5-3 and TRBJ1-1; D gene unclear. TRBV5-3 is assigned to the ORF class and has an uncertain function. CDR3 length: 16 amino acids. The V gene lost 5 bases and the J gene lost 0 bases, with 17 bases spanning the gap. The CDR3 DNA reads TGTGCCAGAAGATTACTCGAGTCGACCATGAACACTGAAGCTTTCTTT. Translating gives CARRLLESTMNTEAFF.

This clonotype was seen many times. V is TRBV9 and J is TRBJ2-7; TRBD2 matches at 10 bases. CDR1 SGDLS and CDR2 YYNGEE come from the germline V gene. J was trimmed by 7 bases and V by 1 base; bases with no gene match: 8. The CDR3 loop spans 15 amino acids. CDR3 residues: CASSVKAGGTEEQYF. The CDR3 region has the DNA TGTGCCAGCAGCGTAAAAGCGGGGGGGACTGAAGAGCAGTACTTC.

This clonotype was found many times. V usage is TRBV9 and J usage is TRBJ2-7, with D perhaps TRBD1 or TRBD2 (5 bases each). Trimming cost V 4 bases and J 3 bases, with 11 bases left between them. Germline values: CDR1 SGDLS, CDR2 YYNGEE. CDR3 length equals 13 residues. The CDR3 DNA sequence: TGTGCCAGCAGCTTAGATGGGGGCTACGAGCAGTACTTC. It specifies CASSLDGGYEQYF. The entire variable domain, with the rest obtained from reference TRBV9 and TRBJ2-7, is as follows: DSGVTQTPKHLITATGQRVTLRCSPRSGDLSVYWYQQSLDQGLQFLIQYYNGEERAKGNILERFSAQQFPDLHSELNLSSLELGDSALYFCASSLDGGYEQYFGPGTRLTVT.

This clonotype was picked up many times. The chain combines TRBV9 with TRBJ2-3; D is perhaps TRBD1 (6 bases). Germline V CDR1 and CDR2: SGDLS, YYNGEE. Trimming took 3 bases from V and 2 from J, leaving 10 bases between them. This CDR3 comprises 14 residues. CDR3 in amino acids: CASSEDSPTDTQYF. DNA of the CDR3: TGTGCCAGCAGCGAGGACAGCCCCACAGATACGCAGTATTTT.

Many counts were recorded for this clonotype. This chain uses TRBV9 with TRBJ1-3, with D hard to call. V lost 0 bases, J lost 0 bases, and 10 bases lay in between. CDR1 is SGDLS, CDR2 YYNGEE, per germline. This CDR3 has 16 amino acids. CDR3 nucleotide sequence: TGTGCCAGCAGCGTAGAGGCGGGCTTCTCTGGAAACACCATATATTTT. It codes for CASSVEAGFSGNTIYF. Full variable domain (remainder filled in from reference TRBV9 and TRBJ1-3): DSGVTQTPKHLITATGQRVTLRCSPRSGDLSVYWYQQSLDQGLQFLIQYYNGEERAKGNILERFSAQQFPDLHSELNLSSLELGDSALYFCASSVEAGFSGNTIYFGEGSWLTVV.

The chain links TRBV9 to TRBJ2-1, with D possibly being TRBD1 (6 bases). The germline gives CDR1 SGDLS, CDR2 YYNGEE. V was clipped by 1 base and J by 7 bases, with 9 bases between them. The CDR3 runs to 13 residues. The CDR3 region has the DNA TGTGCCAGCAGCGTACAGGGGCTAAATGAGCAGTTCTTC. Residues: CASSVQGLNEQFF.

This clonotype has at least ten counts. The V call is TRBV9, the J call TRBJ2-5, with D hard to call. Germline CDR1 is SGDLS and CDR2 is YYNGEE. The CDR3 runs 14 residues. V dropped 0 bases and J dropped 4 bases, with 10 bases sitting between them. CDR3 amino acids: CASSVEVAAETQYF. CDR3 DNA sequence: TGTGCCAGCAGCGTAGAGGTGGCAGCAGAGACCCAGTACTTC.